The sequence of this T cell receptor beta chain was determined in a study of cytomegalovirus exposure and HLA in healthy donors (dated by TCRdb to 2016 to 2017). Some background on the complete study: According to an earlier analysis of several hundred of the donors, 150 million to 200 million T cells yielded 117 million unique TCR beta sequences and approximately 300 Gb of sequence data. High-throughput TCR immunosequencing, statistical association of individual TCRs with disease status, and machine learning were combined to predict cytomegalovirus infection status. Typing coverage varied by locus: roughly 620-640 donors for A, B, C, DRB1 and DQB1; roughly 560 for DQA1; approximately 570 for DPA1; under 490 for DPB1. An earlier analysis of some 600 of the donors applied high-throughput TCR beta sequencing to assess whether each TCR beta V gene segment acted as functional or pseudogenic. Donor age, sex, ethnicity and CMV serostatus were compiled together with the repertoire data. The genetic ancestry cluster associated with self-reported Caucasian donors included 80% to 90% of the roughly 380 genotyped donors. All discovery cohort repertoires had been generated on a single sequencing platform. On average, roughly 240,000 unique TCR beta nucleotide sequences were sequenced per donor among 398 genotyped donors of the cohort, with approximately 18% of those sequences being non-productive. The study profiled the T cell repertoires of hundreds of subjects by immunosequencing and related them to cytomegalovirus serostatus. Roughly 290 gigabases of sequencing data and around 80 million unique TCR sequences made up an early release that covered several hundred HLA-typed donors. The aim of the study was to test whether cataloging public T cell receptors could identify signatures of past pathogen exposure. Genome-wide SNP genotypes for about 55% of the roughly 670 donors were used in a later genetic analysis, which treated that subset as a discovery cohort. Several DR-DQ haplotypes were handled as single units for association and clustering because linkage in the cohort was strong. Rather than drawing on any new phenotypic data, the later analysis identified candidate immune exposures from TCR beta sequences and the way those sequences occurred across donors. Besides the first cohort of 500 to 700 subjects, a separate validation cohort made up of 120 different subjects was used. HLA typing covered class I and class II loci at four-digit resolution. In a later analysis, previously published TCR beta repertoires from 500 to 750 donors were re-analyzed and high-resolution HLA genotyping was added so that TCR occurrence patterns could be studied. Paper-wide results and their limitations: In an earlier analysis of a few hundred of the donors, most TCR beta V segments were observed in productive rearrangements about 90% or about 30% of the time, broadly matching IMGT annotations. The earlier analysis of approximately 590 of the donors excluded around 17 rarely observed V segments, including chromosome 9 orphons, because counts were too low. A cluster of highly shared sequence variants was judged likely to be a technical artifact of the sequencing pipeline. Presence/absence analyses assumed roughly uniform sequencing depth across donors, an assumption that may not hold. In a later analysis, several top co-occurrence clusters were reported to appear linked to parvovirus B19, influenza, CMV and Epstein-Barr virus. In a later analysis, most CMV-associated TCR beta chains were found to appear HLA-restricted, with HLA associations seemingly driven largely by CMV exposure. Linkage disequilibrium might explain the correlated functional status among segregating V segments, but an unknown experimental factor could not be excluded. The only immune exposure information available for the cohort was CMV serostatus. A later genetic analysis associated a missense DCLRE1C variant with V-gene and J-gene trimming of TCR beta chains, and an independent cohort replicated the association. According to a later analysis, TCR association rates differed among HLA loci, with DRB1 alleles showing the most associated TCRs and HLA-C alleles showing the fewest. A further reported finding was that TCR beta sequences accurately predicted the HLA-A and HLA-B alleles for most subjects in the first cohort. When HLA alleles, especially DR and DQ, strongly co-occurred, attributing TCR associations to individual alleles was difficult. It was suggested by the authors that the approach could potentially be generalized to other disease states and immunological phenotypes. The classifier was reported to diagnose cytomegalovirus status with high specificity and sensitivity in both the original and validation cohorts. A few of the identified cytomegalovirus-associated TCR beta chains were confirmed in vitro to be specific for cytomegalovirus antigens. Most TCR sequences were observed very rarely across donors, whereas some public TCRs were present in many individuals. In a later analysis, HLA-associated TCR beta chains were found to be more clonally expanded and to have lower generation probabilities than equally common non-associated chains. A later genetic analysis reported fewer N-insertions in productive TCRs among donors in an Asian-associated ancestry cluster than the approximately 670-donor mean. Because HLA typing was unavailable for some donors at each locus, only the typed subset was used in association tests. Some IMGT-functional V segments, including TRBV6-2 and TRBV6-3, could not be told apart with the 87-base-pair reads, so those segments were excluded. This cohort had only TCR beta chains sequenced, and the lack of alpha or paired-chain data limited which features could be detected. The study listed 150 to 200 TCR beta chains as associated with cytomegalovirus. Specific HLA alleles were associated with roughly 17,000 TCR beta sequences at a false discovery rate of 0.05 in a later analysis.

The library was made by the immunoSEQ multiplex PCR assay. A mixture of 60 forward primers for TCR Vbeta segments and 13 reverse primers for TCR Jbeta segments was used in the multiplex PCR. A multiplex PCR assay on genomic DNA amplified the CDR3 region of rearranged TCR beta genes. Amplified TCR beta libraries were sequenced as 87-base-pair reads on the Illumina HiSeq System. The authors' analysis ran thus. In a later analysis, some 80 million unique TCR beta chains were counted across the roughly 700 repertoires, and about 9.9 million of these chains were shared by at least two donors. To remove PCR and sequencing errors, raw reads were error-corrected and collapsed into unique sequences using a nearest-neighbor algorithm that merged closely related sequences. To assign V, D and J gene segments, CDR3 sequences were aligned to IMGT reference sequences. For a sequence to be retained, a match of at least six nucleotides to both a V gene segment and a J gene segment was required. A rearrangement counted as productive if the CDR3 had no stop codons and remained in frame with V and J, and every other rearrangement counted as non-productive. CDR3 was defined according to IMGT convention as the region running from the second conserved V-encoded cysteine to the conserved J-encoded phenylalanine. The earlier analysis of about 610 of the donors excluded any sequence lacking an unambiguous match to a single V gene segment. An earlier analysis of about 600 of the donors called V segments functional above 56.7% productive rearrangements and segregating when the between-donor standard deviation exceeded 5%. A statistical classification framework was developed to diagnose cytomegalovirus status using the catalog of TCR beta chain sequences. A later analysis assigned V and J genes by comparing TCR nucleotide sequences with IMGT/GENE-DB human TR gene sequences. Using the TCRdist pipeline, a later analysis assigned CDR3 sequences along with most-parsimonious VDJ recombination scenarios. In a later analysis, each TCR beta chain was defined by its CDR3 amino acid sequence together with its V-gene family, and reads lacking a unique V-gene family were excluded. As a way to deal with suspected cross-contamination and a sequencing artifact, a later analysis dropped hundreds of nucleotide sequences that were highly shared and had low generation probability. In a later analysis, a clonal expansion index was calculated for each public chain from normalized within-repertoire ranks of inferred template counts. In a later analysis, generation probabilities were computed using a VDJ recombination model fitted to out-of-frame rearrangements, and the results were checked against IGoR. A later analysis scored TCR-TCR, TCR-HLA and TCR-CMV co-occurrence with hypergeometric tests, applying a repertoire-size bias correction to TCR pairs. False discovery rates were estimated in a later analysis by permuting HLA or CMV assignments 20 times. A later analysis grouped co-occurring TCRs with DBSCAN, adding TCRdist sequence similarity when clustering within HLA-allele-positive subsets. Repertoires with fewer than 30,000 or more than 120,000 public chains were left out of co-occurrence clustering, as were about 5 repertoires with anomalous nucleotide sharing. TCRdb stores this immuneACCESS table with in-frame sequences only. Part of the clones is absent; in the studies checked, under half of the shortfall reflects unresolved V genes, and no reason is known for the rest. The V and J calls and clone size were taken over from that table, and D and trimming were inferred from the DNA. This sample lists some 130,000 clones; about 66% were detected once. More than 1.5% of the sample goes to the ten largest clones.

As for this clone: The clone's antigen remains unknown. No clone much larger than this one lies a single base away; base qualities are absent.

The germline V gene (reference sequence) supplies CDR1 SEHNR and CDR2 FQNEAQ. From the cysteine through the phenylalanine, the CDR3 covers 14 amino acids. The DNA shown is the 42-base CDR3, in frame from base 1. V is reduced by 1 base and J by 6 bases, leaving a spacing of 10 bases between them. The cohort consisted of more than 650 healthy bone marrow donors. At the time of sampling, every cohort member was nominally healthy, though immune exposures that went unrecorded were likely present. Of the 666 cohort members, approximately 300 had a positive CMV serostatus and 352 had a negative one, while no CMV serostatus was recorded for the donor. A peripheral blood sample was collected from each donor, and TCR beta sequencing was performed on peripheral blood mononuclear cells. Genomic DNA was extracted from the blood cell samples with the Qiagen DNeasy Blood Extraction Kit.

The source material was PBMCs. This receptor was taken from a human donor in good health. This chain joins TRBV7-9 to TRBJ2-4; the D gene is perhaps TRBD2, on 5 matching bases. The encoded CDR3 is CASSLVGARNIQYF. The DNA sequence is as follows: TGTGCCAGCAGCTTAGTGGGAGCGAGAAACATTCAGTACTTC.